This note documents a single T cell receptor beta chain sequence. Which antigen it targets is not known. Base qualities are not provided; no much larger clone lies one nucleotide away. These data originate in a study of beta chain features in type 1 diabetes (dated by TCRdb to 2017 to 2018). With regard to the full study: No differences in mean age, gender distribution, total cell number or subset yield were found between patients and healthy donors. A total of some 100,000,000 sorted cells were examined across all samples, and a strong correlation was observed between cell number per subset and RNA yield. The study compared the TCRB repertoires of sorted circulating CD4+ T cell subsets in recently diagnosed type 1 diabetes patients with those in matched healthy donors. Regulatory and stem cell-like memory subsets were isolated from only 8 patients and roughly 8 healthy donors, whereas naive and central memory subsets came from all 30 or so donors.

From each donor, a single peripheral blood sample of 90 to 150 mL on average was drawn into heparinised tubes. Using a panel that included CD45RO, CCR7, CD25, CD127, CD95 and CD27, naive, central memory, regulatory and stem cell-like memory CD4+ T cells were sorted on a BD FACSAria II. Purity was above 98% for every sorted population. PBMCs were isolated immediately by Lymphoprep density gradient centrifugation and stained directly without culture. So that batch effects would be minimized, each experiment stained and sorted samples in pairs, pairing one healthy donor with one patient. The High Capacity cDNA Reverse Transcription Kit was used to reverse transcribe all of the isolated RNA, meaning that expressed TCRB transcripts were what got sequenced. Deep immunoSEQ sequencing was applied to naive, central memory and regulatory T cell samples, giving an average of around 3.4 million total reads per sample. Sorted cells were lysed in RLT buffer, and RNA was extracted using DNase-treated RNeasy Micro or Mini kits according to cell number. Each cell subset was processed separately to prevent cross-contamination, with patient and healthy donor samples processed together. The immunoSEQ multiplex PCR was used to amplify TCRB sequences from cDNA, yielding 87-bp fragments that span the CDR3 region. Sequencing of the amplicons was performed on the Illumina HiSeq platform. The paper's data handling went like this. PCR bias was corrected computationally using synthetic template baselines, and reads within Hamming distance 2 were collapsed, with unmergeable singletons discarded. Reads were aligned to IMGT to assign V, D and J genes, CDR3 length, and insertions or deletions at six rearrangement sites. Clonotype counts were normalized to sorted cell number within each subset before computing true diversity and Gini coefficients with the tcR R package. Repertoire sharing was quantified using the overlap coefficient calculated on TCRB nucleotide sequences. As a proxy for the pre-selection repertoire, out-of-frame TCRB sequences from naive cells were analyzed. The table comes from immuneACCESS by way of TCRdb, which keeps in-frame sequences with V and J called. Part of the clones is missing from these tables; in studies checked, under half for an unresolved V gene and the rest for unknown reasons. That table gives V, J and clone size, and the DNA gave D and trimming. This sample holds 300,000 to 350,000 clones; about 20% were observed only once. The ten most abundant clones make up around 0.045% of the sample.

Beyond this particular receptor, the publication reports: At VDJ recombination sites, type 1 diabetes patients had fewer insertions and more deleted nucleotides, which implies abnormalities in thymic rearrangement. Because the HLA sub-analyses included only small numbers of individuals, any influence of HLA type on TCRB rearrangement was left unresolved. Type 1 diabetes patients showed a moderate but significant shortening of TCRB CDR3 length in all four CD4+ subsets. PCR might favor shorter templates, but patient and control samples were amplified and corrected together, so any skew would affect both groups equally. Naive, central memory and regulatory TCRB repertoires appeared more similar among patients than among healthy donors. Because cDNA rather than genomic DNA was sequenced, highly expressing activated cells could have been over-represented, although no difference in activation and CD3 levels was found between groups.

Trimming costs V 0 bases and J 4 bases, and their ends lie 10 bases apart. CDR1 MNHEY and CDR2 SVGAGI were looked up in the germline V gene. Spanning cysteine to phenylalanine, the CDR3 consists of 15 amino acids. CDR3 DNA only is kept here, 45 bases in frame from base 1. The material sequenced was naive CD4+ T cells from blood. The sample's cell subset or site label, in plain terms: true naive CD4+ T cells. This chain is built from TRBV6-5 and TRBJ1-5, with the D gene too uncertain to name. The TCR was taken from a woman between 18 and 29 years old in good health. The CDR3 reads CASSYSNTRNQPQHF. The DNA sequence follows: TGTGCCAGCAGTTACTCGAACACCCGAAATCAGCCCCAGCATTTT.